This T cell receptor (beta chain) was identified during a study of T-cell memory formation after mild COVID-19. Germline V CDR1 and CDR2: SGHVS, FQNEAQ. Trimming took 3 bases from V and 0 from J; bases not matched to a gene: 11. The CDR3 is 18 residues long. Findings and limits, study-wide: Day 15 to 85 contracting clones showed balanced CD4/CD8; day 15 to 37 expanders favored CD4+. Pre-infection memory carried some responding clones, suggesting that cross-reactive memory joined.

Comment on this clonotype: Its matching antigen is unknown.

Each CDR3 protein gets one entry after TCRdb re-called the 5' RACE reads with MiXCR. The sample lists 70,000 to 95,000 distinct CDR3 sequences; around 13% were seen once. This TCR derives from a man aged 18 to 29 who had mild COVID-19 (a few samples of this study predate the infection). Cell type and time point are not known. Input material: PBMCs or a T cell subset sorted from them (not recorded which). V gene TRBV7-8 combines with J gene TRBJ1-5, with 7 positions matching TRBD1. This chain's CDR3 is CASSLSSAGGYSNQPQHF. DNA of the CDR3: TGTGCCAGCAGCTTGAGTTCGGCAGGGGGGTATAGCAATCAGCCCCAGCATTTT.